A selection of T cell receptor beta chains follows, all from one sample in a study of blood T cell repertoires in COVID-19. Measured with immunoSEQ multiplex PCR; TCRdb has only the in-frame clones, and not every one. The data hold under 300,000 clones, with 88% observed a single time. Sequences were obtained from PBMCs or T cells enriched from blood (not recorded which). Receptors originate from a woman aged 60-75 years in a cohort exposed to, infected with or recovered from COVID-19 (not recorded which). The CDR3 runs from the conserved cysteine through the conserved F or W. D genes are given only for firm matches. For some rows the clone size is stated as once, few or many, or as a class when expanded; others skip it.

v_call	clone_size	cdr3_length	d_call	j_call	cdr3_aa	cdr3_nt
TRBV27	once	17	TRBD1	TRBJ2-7	CASSELKIMDRGLEQYF	TGTGCCAGCAGTGAACTTAAGATAATGGACAGGGGGCTGGAGCAGTACTTC
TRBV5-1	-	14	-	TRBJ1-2	CASSATATNYGYTF	TGCGCCAGCAGTGCGACAGCGACTAACTATGGCTACACCTTC
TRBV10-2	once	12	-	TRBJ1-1	CASSESGVYAFF	TGCGCCAGCAGTGAGTCAGGGGTATACGCTTTCTTT
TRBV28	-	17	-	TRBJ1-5	CASMTGAARWSNQPQHF	TGTGCCAGCATGACAGGCGCCGCGCGTTGGAGCAATCAGCCCCAGCATTTT
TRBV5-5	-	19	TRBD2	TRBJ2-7	CASSPRAPGTSGRADEQYF	TGTGCCAGCAGCCCACGCGCCCCCGGGACTAGCGGGAGAGCGGACGAGCAGTACTTC
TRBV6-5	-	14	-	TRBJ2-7	CAGEEGVATGKQYF	TGTGCCGGCGAAGAGGGGGTCGCTACCGGGAAGCAGTACTTC
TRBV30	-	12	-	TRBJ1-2	CAWSVGEGKGTF	TGTGCCTGGAGTGTAGGGGAAGGGAAGGGGACCTTC
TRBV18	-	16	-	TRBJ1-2	CASSPQGVEVGYGYTF	TGTGCCAGCTCACCACAGGGGGTCGAGGTCGGCTATGGCTACACCTTC
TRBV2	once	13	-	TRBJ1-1	CASSADSNTEAFF	TGTGCCAGCAGCGCCGACTCGAACACTGAAGCTTTCTTT
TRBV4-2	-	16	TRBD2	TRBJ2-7	CASSQETSGETYEQYF	TGTGCCAGCAGCCAAGAAACTAGCGGCGAAACCTACGAGCAGTACTTC
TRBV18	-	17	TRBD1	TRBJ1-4	CASSPRRPDRGGEKLFF	TGTGCCAGCTCCCCCCGACGCCCGGACAGGGGAGGAGAAAAACTGTTTTTT
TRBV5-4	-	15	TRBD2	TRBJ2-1	CASALGLAGEYEQFF	TGTGCCAGTGCGCTGGGACTAGCGGGAGAGTACGAACAGTTCTTC
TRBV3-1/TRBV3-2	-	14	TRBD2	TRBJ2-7	CASSRLAGVSEQYF	TGTGCCAGCAGCCGGCTAGCGGGAGTCAGCGAGCAGTACTTC
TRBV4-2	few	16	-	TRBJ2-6	CASSPGQFSGANVLTF	TGTGCCAGCAGCCCCGGACAGTTCTCTGGGGCCAACGTCCTGACTTTC
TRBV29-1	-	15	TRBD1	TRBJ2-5	CSVVLDRGRRGTQYF	TGCAGCGTTGTACTGGACAGGGGAAGGAGGGGGACCCAGTACTTC
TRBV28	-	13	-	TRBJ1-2	CASLKAGAWGYTF	TGTGCCAGTCTAAAAGCGGGGGCATGGGGCTACACCTTC
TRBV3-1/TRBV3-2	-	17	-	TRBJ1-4	CASSQRRSGREGEKLFF	TGTGCCAGCAGCCAAAGGAGATCGGGGAGGGAGGGTGAAAAACTGTTTTTT
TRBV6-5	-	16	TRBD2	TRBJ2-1	CASSFRTSGRFNEQFF	TGTGCCAGCAGTTTTCGGACTAGCGGGAGGTTCAATGAGCAGTTCTTC
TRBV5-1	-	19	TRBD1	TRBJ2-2	CASSLITGGERGNTGELFF	TGCGCCAGCAGCTTGATAACAGGGGGCGAGCGGGGGAACACCGGGGAGCTGTTTTTT
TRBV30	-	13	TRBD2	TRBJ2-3	CAWRRGVRDTQYF	TGTGCCTGGAGACGGGGGGTAAGAGATACGCAGTATTTT
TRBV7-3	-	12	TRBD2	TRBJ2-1	CASSPGGSEQFF	TGTGCCAGCAGCCCCGGGGGGTCTGAGCAGTTCTTC
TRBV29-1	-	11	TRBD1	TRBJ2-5	CSGHRGETQYF	TGCAGCGGCCACAGGGGAGAGACCCAGTACTTC
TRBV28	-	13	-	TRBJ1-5	CASGRKLGEPQHF	TGTGCCAGCGGGAGGAAACTTGGAGAGCCCCAGCATTTT
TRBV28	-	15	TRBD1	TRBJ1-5	CASRFGQGGNQPQHF	TGTGCCAGCCGATTTGGACAGGGAGGCAATCAGCCCCAGCATTTT
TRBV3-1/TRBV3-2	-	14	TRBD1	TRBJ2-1	CASSQEEGGSEQFF	TGTGCCAGCAGCCAAGAGGAAGGGGGCAGTGAGCAGTTCTTC
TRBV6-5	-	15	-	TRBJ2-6	CASRGGESGANVLTF	TGTGCCAGCAGAGGAGGGGAGTCTGGGGCCAACGTCCTGACTTTC
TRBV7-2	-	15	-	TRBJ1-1	CASSPLGGSGTEAFF	TGTGCCAGCAGCCCTCTCGGGGGTTCGGGGACTGAAGCTTTCTTT
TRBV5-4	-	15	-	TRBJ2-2	CASSFRLRNPGELFF	TGTGCCAGCAGCTTTCGGTTGCGGAATCCGGGGGAGCTGTTTTTT
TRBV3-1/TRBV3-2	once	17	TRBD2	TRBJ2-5	CASSQDFSGEPWETQYF	TGTGCCAGCAGCCAAGATTTTAGCGGGGAGCCTTGGGAGACCCAGTACTTC
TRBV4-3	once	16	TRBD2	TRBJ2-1	CASSQVRLAGGKEQFF	TGCGCCAGCAGCCAAGTAAGGCTAGCGGGAGGGAAGGAGCAGTTCTTC
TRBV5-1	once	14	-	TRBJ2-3	CASSLAGGTDTQYF	TGCGCCAGCAGCTTGGCGGGAGGCACAGATACGCAGTATTTT